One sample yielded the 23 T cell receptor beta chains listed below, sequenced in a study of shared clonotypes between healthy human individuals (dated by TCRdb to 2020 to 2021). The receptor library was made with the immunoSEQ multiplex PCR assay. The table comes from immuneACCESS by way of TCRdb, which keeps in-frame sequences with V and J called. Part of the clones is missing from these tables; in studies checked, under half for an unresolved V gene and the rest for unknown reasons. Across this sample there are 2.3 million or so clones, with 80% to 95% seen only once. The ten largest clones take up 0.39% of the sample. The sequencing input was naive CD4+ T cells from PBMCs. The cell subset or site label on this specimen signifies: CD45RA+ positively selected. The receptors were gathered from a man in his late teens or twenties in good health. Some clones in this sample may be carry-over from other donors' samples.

Here the CDR3 DNA reads TGTGCCAGCAGCGTAAGTACCGGGACCTACAATGAGCAGTTCTTC. Translation: CASSVSTGTYNEQFF. The rearrangement links TRBV9 to TRBJ2-1; D perhaps matches TRBD2 (5 bases). Trimming took off 1 base at V and 2 bases at J, with 10 bases between the two ends. The germline gives CDR1 SGDLS, CDR2 YYNGEE. This CDR3 region has 15 residues.

CDR3 nucleotides: TGTGCCAGCAGCTTAGTTGGGGGAGAGACCCAGTACTTC. Translation: CASSLVGGETQYF. The gene calls are TRBV11-3 and TRBJ2-5; D assignment may be TRBD1 or TRBD2 (5 bases each). Looked up from germline, CDR1 is SGHNT and CDR2 is YENEEA. The CDR3 covers 13 residues. The V end lost 1 base, the J end lost 4 bases, and 7 bases lay between the germline ends.

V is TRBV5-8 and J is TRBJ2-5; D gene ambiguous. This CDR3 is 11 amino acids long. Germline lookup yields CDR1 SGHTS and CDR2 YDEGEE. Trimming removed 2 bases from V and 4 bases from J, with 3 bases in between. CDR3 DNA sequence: TGTGCCAGCAGCTTTCCAGAGACCCAGTACTTC. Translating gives CASSFPETQYF.

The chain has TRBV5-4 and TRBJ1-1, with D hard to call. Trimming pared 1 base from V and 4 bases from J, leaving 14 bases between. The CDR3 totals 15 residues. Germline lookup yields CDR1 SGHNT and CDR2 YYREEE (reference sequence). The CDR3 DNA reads TGTGCCAGCAGCTTGAATTCCCGGAGGATCACTGAAGCTTTCTTT. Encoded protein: CASSLNSRRITEAFF.

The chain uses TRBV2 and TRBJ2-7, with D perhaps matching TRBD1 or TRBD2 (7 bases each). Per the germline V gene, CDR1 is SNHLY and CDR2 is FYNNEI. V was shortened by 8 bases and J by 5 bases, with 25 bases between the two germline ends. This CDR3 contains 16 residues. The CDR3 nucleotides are TGTGCCAGCGCCGGCGGGGGTCAGGGGGGTATAAACGAGCAGTACTTC. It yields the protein CASAGGGQGGINEQYF.

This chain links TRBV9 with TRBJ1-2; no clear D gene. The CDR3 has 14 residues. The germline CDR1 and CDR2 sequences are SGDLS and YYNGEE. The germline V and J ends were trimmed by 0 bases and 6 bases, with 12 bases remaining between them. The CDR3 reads CASSVGVGRHGYTF. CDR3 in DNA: TGTGCCAGCAGCGTAGGGGTAGGACGCCATGGCTACACCTTC.

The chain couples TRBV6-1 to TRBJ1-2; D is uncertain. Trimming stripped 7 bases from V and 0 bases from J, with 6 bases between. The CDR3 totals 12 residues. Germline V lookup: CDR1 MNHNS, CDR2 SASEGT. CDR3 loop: CASTRANYGYTF. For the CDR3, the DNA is TGTGCCAGCACCAGAGCTAACTATGGCTACACCTTC.

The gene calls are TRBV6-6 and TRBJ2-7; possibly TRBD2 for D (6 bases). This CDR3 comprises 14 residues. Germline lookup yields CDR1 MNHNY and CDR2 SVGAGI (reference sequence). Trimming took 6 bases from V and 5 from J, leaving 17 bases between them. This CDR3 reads CASRRPGTRNEQYF. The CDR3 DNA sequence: TGTGCCAGCAGGCGACCCGGGACTCGCAACGAGCAGTACTTC.

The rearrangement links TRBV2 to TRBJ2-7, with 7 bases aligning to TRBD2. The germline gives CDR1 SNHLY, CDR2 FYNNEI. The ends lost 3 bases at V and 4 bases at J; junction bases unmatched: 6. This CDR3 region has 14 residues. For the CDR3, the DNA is TGTGCCAGCAGTGATGGCGGGAGCAAGTACGAGCAGTACTTC. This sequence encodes CASSDGGSKYEQYF.

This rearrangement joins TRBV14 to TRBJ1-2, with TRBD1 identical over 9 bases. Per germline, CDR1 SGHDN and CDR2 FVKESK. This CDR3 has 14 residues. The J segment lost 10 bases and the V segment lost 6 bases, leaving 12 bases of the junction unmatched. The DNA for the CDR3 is TGTGCCAGCAGTAACATGGGGACAGGGAATATCTACACCTTC. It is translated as CASSNMGTGNIYTF.

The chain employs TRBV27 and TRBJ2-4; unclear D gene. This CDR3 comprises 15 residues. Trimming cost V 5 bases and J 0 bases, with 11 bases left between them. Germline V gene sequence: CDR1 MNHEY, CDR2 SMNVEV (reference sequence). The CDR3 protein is CASSQGRLAKNIQYF. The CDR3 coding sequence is TGTGCCAGCAGTCAAGGGCGTCTAGCCAAAAACATTCAGTACTTC.

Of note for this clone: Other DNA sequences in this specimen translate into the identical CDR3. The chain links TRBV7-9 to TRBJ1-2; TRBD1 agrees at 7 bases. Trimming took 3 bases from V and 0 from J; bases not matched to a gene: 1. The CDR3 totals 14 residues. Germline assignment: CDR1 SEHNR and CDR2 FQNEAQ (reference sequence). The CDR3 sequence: CASSFGTANYGYTF. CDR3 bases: TGTGCCAGCAGCTTCGGGACAGCTAACTATGGCTACACCTTC.

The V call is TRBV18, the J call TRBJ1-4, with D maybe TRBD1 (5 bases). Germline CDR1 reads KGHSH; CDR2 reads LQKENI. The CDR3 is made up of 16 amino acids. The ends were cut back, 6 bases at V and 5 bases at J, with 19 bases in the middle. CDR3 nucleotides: TGTGCCAGCTCGTCTAAAACCCGAGGGGTGAATGAAAAACTGTTTTTT. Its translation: CASSSKTRGVNEKLFF.

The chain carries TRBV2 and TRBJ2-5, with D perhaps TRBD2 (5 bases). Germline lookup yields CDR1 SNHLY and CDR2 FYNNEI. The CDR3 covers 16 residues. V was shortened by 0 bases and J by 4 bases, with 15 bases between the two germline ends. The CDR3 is CASSEALRNAGETQYF. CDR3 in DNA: TGTGCCAGCAGTGAAGCGCTTCGTAATGCGGGAGAGACCCAGTACTTC. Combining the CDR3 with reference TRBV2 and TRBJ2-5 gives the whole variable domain EPEVTQTPSHQVTQMGQEVILRCVPISNHLYFYWYRQILGQKVEFLVSFYNNEISEKSEIFDDQFSVERPDGSNFTLKIRSTKLEDSAMYFCASSEALRNAGETQYFGPGTRLLVL.

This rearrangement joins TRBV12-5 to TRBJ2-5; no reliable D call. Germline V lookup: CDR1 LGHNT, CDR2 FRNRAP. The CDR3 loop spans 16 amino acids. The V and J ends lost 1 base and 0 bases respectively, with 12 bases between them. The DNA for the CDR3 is TGTGCTAGTGGTTTGGCCGTCGGCAGGCACCAAGAGACCCAGTACTTC. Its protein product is CASGLAVGRHQETQYF.

In nucleotides, the CDR3 is TGTGCCAGCAGTTTTTGGAGACTAGCGGGAGTCAATGAGCAGTTCTTC. Its translation: CASSFWRLAGVNEQFF. The genes are TRBV27 and TRBJ2-1; 12 bases are shared with TRBD2. Germline assignment: CDR1 MNHEY and CDR2 SMNVEV (reference sequence). The CDR3 loop spans 16 amino acids. Trimming at V came to 3 bases and at J to 6 bases, leaving 6 bases not matched to a gene.

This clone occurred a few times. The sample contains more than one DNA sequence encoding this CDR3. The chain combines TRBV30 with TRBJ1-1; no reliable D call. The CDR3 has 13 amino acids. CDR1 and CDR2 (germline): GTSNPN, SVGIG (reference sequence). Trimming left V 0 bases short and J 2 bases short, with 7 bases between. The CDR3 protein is CAWSVGINTEAFF. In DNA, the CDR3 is TGTGCCTGGAGTGTAGGCATTAACACTGAAGCTTTCTTT. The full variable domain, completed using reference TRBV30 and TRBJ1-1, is SQTIHQWPATLVQPVGSPLSLECTVEGTSNPNLYWYRQAAGRGLQLLFYSVGIGQISSEVPQNLSASRPQDRQFILSSKKLLLSDSGFYLCAWSVGINTEAFFGQGTRLTVV.

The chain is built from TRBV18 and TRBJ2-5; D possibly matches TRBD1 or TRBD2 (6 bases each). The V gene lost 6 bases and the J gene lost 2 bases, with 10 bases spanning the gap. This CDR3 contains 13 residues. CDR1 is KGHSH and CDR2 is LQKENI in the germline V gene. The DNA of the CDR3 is TGTGCCAGCTCTCGGGGGCTACAAGAGACCCAGTACTTC. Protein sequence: CASSRGLQETQYF. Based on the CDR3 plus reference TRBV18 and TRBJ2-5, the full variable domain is NAGVMQNPRHLVRRRGQEARLRCSPMKGHSHVYWYRQLPEEGLKFMVYLQKENIIDESGMPKERFSAEFPKEGPSILRIQQVVRGDSAAYFCASSRGLQETQYFGPGTRLLVL.

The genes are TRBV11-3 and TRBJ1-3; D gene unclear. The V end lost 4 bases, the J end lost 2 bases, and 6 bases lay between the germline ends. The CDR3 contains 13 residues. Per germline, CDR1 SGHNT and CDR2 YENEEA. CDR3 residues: CASSSEAGNTIYF. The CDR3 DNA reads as TGTGCCAGCAGCTCGGAGGCTGGAAACACCATATATTTT.

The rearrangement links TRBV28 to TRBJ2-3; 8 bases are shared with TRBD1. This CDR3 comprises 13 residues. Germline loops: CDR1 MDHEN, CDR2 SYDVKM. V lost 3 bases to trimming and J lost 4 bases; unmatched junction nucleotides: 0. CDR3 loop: CASSLTGADTQYF. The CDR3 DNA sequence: TGTGCCAGCAGTTTGACAGGGGCAGATACGCAGTATTTT.

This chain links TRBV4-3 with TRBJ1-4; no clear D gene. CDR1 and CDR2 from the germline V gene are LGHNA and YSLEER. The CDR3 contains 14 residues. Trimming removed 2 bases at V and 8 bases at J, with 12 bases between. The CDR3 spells CASSQTDWAEKLFF. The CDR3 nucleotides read TGCGCCAGCAGCCAAACCGACTGGGCGGAAAAACTGTTTTTT.

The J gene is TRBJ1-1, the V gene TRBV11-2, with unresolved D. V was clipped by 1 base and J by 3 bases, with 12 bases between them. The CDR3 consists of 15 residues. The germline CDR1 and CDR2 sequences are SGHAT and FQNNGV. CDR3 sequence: CASSLGLGRDTEAFF. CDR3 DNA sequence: TGTGCCAGCAGCTTAGGTCTAGGGAGGGACACTGAAGCTTTCTTT.

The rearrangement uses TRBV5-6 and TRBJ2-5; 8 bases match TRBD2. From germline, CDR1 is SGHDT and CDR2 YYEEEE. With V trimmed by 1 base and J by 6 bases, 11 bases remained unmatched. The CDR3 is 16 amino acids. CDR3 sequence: CASSLYGAGVWKTQYF. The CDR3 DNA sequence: TGTGCCAGCAGCTTGTATGGAGCGGGAGTCTGGAAGACCCAGTACTTC. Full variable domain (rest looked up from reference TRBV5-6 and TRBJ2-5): DAGVTQSPTHLIKTRGQQVTLRCSPKSGHDTVSWYQQALGQGPQFIFQYYEEEERQRGNFPDRFSGHQFPNYSSELNVNALLLGDSALYLCASSLYGAGVWKTQYFGPGTRLLVL.